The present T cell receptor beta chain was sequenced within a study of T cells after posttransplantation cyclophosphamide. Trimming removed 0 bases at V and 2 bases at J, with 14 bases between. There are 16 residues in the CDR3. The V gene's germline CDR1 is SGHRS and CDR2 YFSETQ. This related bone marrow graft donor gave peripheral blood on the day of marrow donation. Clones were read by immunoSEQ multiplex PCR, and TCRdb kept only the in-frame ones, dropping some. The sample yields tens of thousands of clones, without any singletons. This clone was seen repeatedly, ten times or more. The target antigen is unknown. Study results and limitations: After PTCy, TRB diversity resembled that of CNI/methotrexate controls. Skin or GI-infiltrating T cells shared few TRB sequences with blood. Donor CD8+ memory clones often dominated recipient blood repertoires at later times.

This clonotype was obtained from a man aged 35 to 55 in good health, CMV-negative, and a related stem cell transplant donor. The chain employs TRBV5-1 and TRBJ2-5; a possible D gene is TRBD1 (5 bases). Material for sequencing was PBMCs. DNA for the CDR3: TGCGCCAGCAGCTTGGAAAAGGGGATTCCACAAGAGACCCAGTACTTC. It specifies CASSLEKGIPQETQYF.